This TCR beta chain is drawn from a study of T cell repertoires in cytomegalovirus infection. V lost 5 bases to trimming and J lost 2 bases; unmatched junction nucleotides: 18. Germline-derived CDR1 and CDR2 are SEHNR and FQNEAQ (reference sequence). The CDR3 sequence is 18 residues long. This clonotype was seen only once. The antigen remains undetermined. TCRdb reanalysed the reads using MiXCR and keeps one entry per CDR3 protein. Of 650,000 to 900,000 distinct CDR3 sequences in the sample, 29% were seen once. The TCR originated in a human donor in good health (CMV status not recorded). Some clones in this sample may be carry-over from other donors' samples. The chain combines TRBV7-9 with TRBJ2-7; TRBD1 matches at 7 bases. The specimen comprised cultured CD8+ T cells from PBMCs, sampled from culture after CMV antigen stimulation. The CDR3 bases are TGTGCCAGCAGCCCCCCTACGGGACAGAGGGACGATGCCTACGAGCAGTACTTC. It specifies CASSPPTGQRDDAYEQYF.